A selection of T cell receptor beta chains follows, all from one sample in a study of blood T cell repertoires in COVID-19. Assay: immunoSEQ multiplex PCR; the TCRdb copy retains only in-frame clones and omits some. The sample yields tens of thousands of clones, around 75% seen once. The material sequenced was peripheral blood. Source of these receptors: a human donor in a cohort sampled during active COVID-19. The CDR3 runs from the conserved cysteine through the conserved F or W. Fields, in order: CDR3 protein, CDR3 DNA, J gene, V gene, clone size, D gene. D genes are given only for firm matches. Size tells how often a clone was seen (once, few, many) or the class of an expanded clone, and some rows leave it out.

CSVGRGTYEQYF | TGCAGCGTTGGGCGAGGAACCTACGAGCAGTACTTC | TRBJ2-7 | TRBV29-1 | - | -
CASSQTSSYSYEQYF | TGCGCCAGCAGCCAAACTAGCTCCTACTCCTACGAGCAGTACTTC | TRBJ2-7 | TRBV4-1 | - | -
CASSTTGLAGDSEQFF | TGTGCCAGCAGCACAACGGGACTAGCGGGAGACAGTGAGCAGTTCTTC | TRBJ2-1 | TRBV7-3 | - | TRBD2
CASSLEETSGYEQYF | TGTGCCAGCAGCTTAGAAGAGACTAGCGGTTACGAGCAGTACTTC | TRBJ2-7 | TRBV7-8 | once | TRBD2
CASSPRGGTGRSGELFF | TGTGCCAGCAGCCCCCGCGGGGGGACAGGGAGGTCCGGGGAGCTGTTTTTT | TRBJ2-2 | TRBV7-9 | - | -
CASSEQGADTEAFF | TGTGCCAGCAGTGAACAGGGGGCTGATACTGAAGCTTTCTTT | TRBJ1-1 | TRBV2 | - | TRBD1
CASSEPARYLGQFF | TGCGCCAGCAGTGAGCCGGCGAGGTATCTTGGGCAGTTCTTC | TRBJ2-1 | TRBV10-1 | - | -
CASSLVEGASGNTIYF | TGTGCCAGCAGTTTGGTGGAGGGGGCATCAGGAAACACCATATATTTT | TRBJ1-3 | TRBV28 | - | TRBD1
CASHPRVNTEAFF | TGTGCCAGCCATCCTCGGGTGAACACTGAAGCTTTCTTT | TRBJ1-1 | TRBV19 | many | -
CASSQASGSSYEQYF | TGTGCCAGCAGCCAGGCTAGCGGGAGTAGCTACGAGCAGTACTTC | TRBJ2-7 | TRBV4-2 | few | TRBD2
CASSDLWRESSYNEQFF | TGTGCCAGCAGCGACCTATGGCGGGAAAGCTCCTACAATGAGCAGTTCTTC | TRBJ2-1 | TRBV7-9 | - | -
CASSPGLGGEQFF | TGTGCCAGCAGCCCCGGGCTGGGGGGTGAGCAGTTCTTC | TRBJ2-1 | TRBV9 | - | -
CASSYLDRGWTEAFF | TGTGCCAGCAGCTACCTTGACAGGGGATGGACTGAAGCTTTCTTT | TRBJ1-1 | TRBV9 | - | TRBD1
CASSPGDRDLYEQYF | TGTGCCAGCTCACCGGGGGACAGGGACCTCTACGAGCAGTACTTC | TRBJ2-7 | TRBV18 | - | TRBD1
CASSLLAGASDNEQFF | TGTGCCAGCAGTTTACTAGCGGGAGCGTCAGACAATGAGCAGTTCTTC | TRBJ2-1 | TRBV28 | - | TRBD2
CASSPQGAGPTDTQYF | TGTGCCAGCTCACCACAGGGAGCGGGACCCACAGATACGCAGTATTTT | TRBJ2-3 | TRBV18 | - | TRBD2
CASSMPVAGVSGNTIYF | TGTGCCAGTAGTATGCCCGTGGCAGGCGTCTCTGGAAACACCATATATTTT | TRBJ1-3 | TRBV19 | - | -
CASSPRVF | TGTGCCAGCAGCCCCAGGGTCTTT | TRBJ1-1 | TRBV7-8 | few | -
CASSVGLAGGPFTGEQYF | TGTGCCAGCAGCGTAGGCCTAGCGGGAGGGCCCTTTACGGGGGAGCAGTACTTC | TRBJ2-7 | TRBV9 | - | TRBD2
CASRGQTGGAYSPLHF | TGTGCCAGCAGAGGCCAGACAGGGGGCGCATATTCACCCCTCCACTTT | TRBJ1-6 | TRBV9 | - | TRBD1
CASSLGARYEQYF | TGTGCCAGCAGCTTAGGGGCCCGCTACGAGCAGTACTTC | TRBJ2-7 | TRBV7-8 | - | -
CASSLEPGQDYSPLHF | TGTGCCAGCAGCTTAGAACCGGGACAGGATTATTCACCCCTCCACTTT | TRBJ1-6 | TRBV13 | - | TRBD1
CASSPWPGTGTNPNQPQHF | TGTGCCAGCAGTCCTTGGCCAGGGACAGGGACCAACCCTAATCAGCCCCAGCATTTT | TRBJ1-5 | TRBV19 | - | TRBD1
CASTLKGAVYNEQFF | TGTGCCAGCACGCTCAAAGGGGCAGTCTACAATGAGCAGTTCTTC | TRBJ2-1 | TRBV6-5 | - | -
CASSYPGQGGYEQYF | TGTGCCAGCAGTTACCCCGGACAGGGCGGTTACGAGCAGTACTTC | TRBJ2-7 | TRBV6-2/TRBV6-3 | once | TRBD1
CASSAGLAANTGELFF | TGTGCCAGCTCAGCCGGACTAGCGGCGAACACCGGGGAGCTGTTTTTT | TRBJ2-2 | TRBV18 | few | TRBD2
CASSPPPWTESTDTQYF | TGTGCCAGCAGCCCGCCTCCCTGGACAGAAAGCACAGATACGCAGTATTTT | TRBJ2-3 | TRBV3-1/TRBV3-2 | - | -
CASRETGMGSSPLHF | TGTGCCAGCAGGGAGACAGGGATGGGGAGTTCACCCCTCCACTTT | TRBJ1-6 | TRBV6-5 | many | TRBD1
CASSRTGDDGYTF | TGTGCCAGCAGTAGGACAGGGGACGATGGCTACACCTTC | TRBJ1-2 | TRBV6-2/TRBV6-3 | - | TRBD1
CATSDPGYGYNEQFF | TGTGCCACCAGTGATCCGGGATACGGGTACAATGAGCAGTTCTTC | TRBJ2-1 | TRBV24-1 | - | -
CASSDRGFSGNTIYF | TGCGCCAGCAGTGACAGGGGCTTCTCTGGAAACACCATATATTTT | TRBJ1-3 | TRBV23-1 | - | TRBD1